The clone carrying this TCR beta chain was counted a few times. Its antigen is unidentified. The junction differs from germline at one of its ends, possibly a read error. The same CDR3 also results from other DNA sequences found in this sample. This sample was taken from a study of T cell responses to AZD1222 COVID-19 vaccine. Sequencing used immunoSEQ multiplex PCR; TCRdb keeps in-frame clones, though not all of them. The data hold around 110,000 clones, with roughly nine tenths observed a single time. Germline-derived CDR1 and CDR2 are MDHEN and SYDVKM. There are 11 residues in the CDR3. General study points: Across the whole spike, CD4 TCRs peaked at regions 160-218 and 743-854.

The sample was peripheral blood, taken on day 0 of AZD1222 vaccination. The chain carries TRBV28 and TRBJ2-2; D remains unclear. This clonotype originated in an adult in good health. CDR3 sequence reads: CASSFTGELFF. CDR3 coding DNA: TGTGCCAGTAGTTTCACCGGGGAGCTGTTTTTT.